These 6 T cell receptor delta chains came from one sample sequenced in a study of gamma-delta T cells after stem cell transplantation. TCRdb ran CATT on the RT-PCR reads. The sample has roughly 14,000 delta-chain clones, more than 7.5% seen once. The sequencing input was gamma-delta T cells. These receptors all come from a human donor. It is not recorded whose cells these are; they may come from a transplant donor.

In this sample, this clone turned up a few times. This DNA translates differently at residue 5 from the TCRdb protein, which is that of a much larger clone; a read error is likely, and the protein shown is the DNA's own translation. The chain has TRDV2 and TRDJ1, with TRDD3 matching over 11 bases. Unmatched junction bases numbered 8, after V lost 3 bases and J lost 3 bases. The CDR3 totals 16 residues. Germline V gene sequence: CDR1 GEAIGNYY, CDR2 EKD. The DNA of the CDR3 is TGTGCCTGTGACGCGCTGGGGGATACCAGTCCCGATAAACTCATCTTT. This translates into CACDALGDTSPDKLIF.

A remark on this clone: The protein in TCRdb stems from a much larger clone and differs at residue 13 from this DNA's translation, likely a read error; here the protein is translated from the DNA. This sequence joins TRDV2 and TRDJ1; 11 nucleotides align to TRDD3. The V gene's germline CDR1 is GEAIGNYY and CDR2 EKD. After removal of 0 bases from V and 2 bases from J, the junction contained 10 bases not matched to a gene. There are 18 residues in the CDR3. CDR3 coding DNA: TGTGCCTGTGACACCGTCGTACTGGGGGATAGACCTACCGATAAACTCATCTTT. It encodes CACDTVVLGDRPTDKLIF.

Concerning this clone: A read error likely explains why the TCRdb protein, taken from a much larger clone, differs from this DNA's translation at residue 7; the protein shown is translated from the DNA. The rearrangement uses TRDV2 and TRDJ3; unclear D gene. Germline loops: CDR1 GEAIGNYY, CDR2 EKD. The V and J ends lost 2 bases and 0 bases respectively, with 13 bases between them. The CDR3 is 18 residues long. The chain's CDR3 is CACDISRSGSWDTRQMFF. DNA for the CDR3: TGTGCCTGTGACATTTCACGCTCCGGCTCCTGGGACACCCGACAGATGTTTTTC.

As to this clone: A far larger clone is one base from this, pointing to a likely read error. Other DNA sequences within the sample encode an identical CDR3. The chain employs TRAV29/DV5 and TRDJ1; 12 nucleotides match TRDD3. The V gene end was trimmed by 3 bases and the J gene end by 3 bases; junction bases not matched to a gene: 21. Per germline, CDR1 NSMFDY and CDR2 ISSIKDK. CDR3 length: 20 residues. CDR3 amino acids: CAATSILVLGDTMLADKLIF. In DNA, the CDR3 is TGTGCAGCAACTTCGATCCTCGTACTGGGGGATACCATGTTAGCCGATAAACTCATCTTT. The whole variable domain, remainder taken from reference TRAV29/DV5 and TRDJ1, is DQQVKQNSPSLSVQEGRISILNCDYTNSMFDYFLWYKKYPAEGPTFLISISSIKDKNEDGRFTVFLNKSAKHLSLHIVPSQPGDSAVYFCAATSILVLGDTMLADKLIFGKGTRVTVEP.

This clone was picked up a small number of times. The amino acid sequence in TCRdb belongs to a much larger clone and departs from this DNA's translation at residue 16, likely a sequencing read error; the sequence shown is translated from the DNA. The chain is built from TRDV1 and TRDJ1, with 9 nucleotides matching TRDD3. The V gene's germline CDR1 is TSWWSYY and CDR2 QGS. The trim removed 2 bases at V and 3 bases at J, leaving 46 bases unmatched. The CDR3 runs to 29 residues. CDR3 protein: CALGENESFLLGERYRGILRNWRSDKLIF. In DNA form, the CDR3 reads TGTGCTCTTGGGGAAAACGAATCTTTCCTACTTGGGGAGCGGTACCGGGGGATACTGAGGAACTGGCGTTCCGATAAACTCATCTTT.

About this clone itself: The amino acid sequence in TCRdb belongs to a much larger clone and departs from this DNA's translation at residues 8 and 12, likely a sequencing read error; the sequence shown is translated from the DNA. This chain links TRDV2 with TRDJ1; TRDD3 agrees at 7 bases. V was pared by 0 bases and J by 0 bases, with 12 bases of the junction left unmatched. Germline lookup yields CDR1 GEAIGNYY and CDR2 EKD. The CDR3 totals 18 residues. Here the CDR3 reads CACDTVSQVLGYTDKLIF. CDR3 bases: TGTGCCTGTGACACCGTTTCCCAGGTACTGGGGTACACCGATAAACTCATCTTT.